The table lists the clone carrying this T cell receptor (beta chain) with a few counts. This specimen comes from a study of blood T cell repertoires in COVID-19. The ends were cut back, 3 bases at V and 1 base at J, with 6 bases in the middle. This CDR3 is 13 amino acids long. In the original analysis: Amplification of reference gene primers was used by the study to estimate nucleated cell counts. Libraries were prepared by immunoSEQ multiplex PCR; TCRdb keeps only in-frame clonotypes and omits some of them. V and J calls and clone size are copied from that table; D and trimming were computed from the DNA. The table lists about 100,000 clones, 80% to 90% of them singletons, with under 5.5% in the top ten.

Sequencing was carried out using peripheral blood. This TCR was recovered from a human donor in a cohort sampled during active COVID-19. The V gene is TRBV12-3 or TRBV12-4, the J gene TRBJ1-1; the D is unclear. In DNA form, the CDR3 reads TGTGCCAGCAGTTTGGCCAGGAACACTGAAGCTTTCTTT. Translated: CASSLARNTEAFF.